This is a list of T cell receptor beta chains from one sample in a study of blood T cell repertoires in COVID-19. Assay: immunoSEQ multiplex PCR; the TCRdb copy retains only in-frame clones and omits some. Of about 250,000 clones listed, over 75% were seen once; the top ten hold more than 1.5%. Sequencing was done on a sample of PBMCs or T cells enriched from blood (not recorded which). The receptors were gathered from a man in his forties or fifties who had recovered from COVID-19. CDR3s include the opening cysteine and the closing phenylalanine or tryptophan. The D gene is left open where the match is weak. Some rows mark clone size as missing; the rest say once, few, many or name a class of expanded clone.

D: NA
J: TRBJ2-5
size: NA
V: TRBV5-1
CDR3: CASSFGELETQYF
DNA: TGCGCCAGCAGCTTTGGAGAACTCGAGACCCAGTACTTC

D: NA
J: TRBJ1-1
size: NA
V: TRBV3-1/TRBV3-2
CDR3: CASSQGGVEAFF
DNA: TGTGCCAGCAGCCAAGGGGGGGTTGAAGCTTTCTTT

D: NA
J: TRBJ1-5
size: few
V: TRBV11-2
CDR3: CASSLYSNQPQHF
DNA: TGTGCCAGCAGCTTATATAGCAATCAGCCCCAGCATTTT

D: NA
J: TRBJ2-7
size: NA
V: TRBV27
CDR3: CASSSSGVEQYF
DNA: TGTGCCAGCAGTTCCTCAGGCGTCGAGCAGTACTTC

D: NA
J: TRBJ1-4
size: few
V: TRBV5-1
CDR3: CASSQQGRSDEKLFF
DNA: TGCGCCAGCAGCCAACAGGGTCGGAGCGATGAAAAACTGTTTTTT

D: NA
J: TRBJ2-7
size: NA
V: TRBV7-6
CDR3: CASAIDPGGTNEQYF
DNA: TGTGCCAGCGCAATAGATCCGGGGGGCACCAACGAGCAGTACTTC

D: NA
J: TRBJ1-4
size: few
V: TRBV21-1
CDR3: CASSGREGQGDEKLFF
DNA: TGTGCCAGCAGTGGCAGGGAAGGACAGGGGGACGAAAAACTGTTTTTT

D: TRBD1
J: TRBJ1-5
size: few
V: TRBV2
CDR3: CASSWTGWAYSNQPQHF
DNA: TGTGCCAGCAGTTGGACAGGTTGGGCCTATAGCAATCAGCCCCAGCATTTT

D: NA
J: TRBJ2-7
size: NA
V: TRBV6-5
CDR3: CASSYLGGFSYEQYF
DNA: TGTGCCAGCAGTTACCTTGGGGGGTTCTCCTACGAGCAGTACTTC

D: NA
J: TRBJ1-6
size: many
V: TRBV30
CDR3: CAWSGGQDNSPLHF
DNA: TGTGCCTGGAGTGGAGGGCAGGATAATTCACCCCTCCACTTT

D: NA
J: TRBJ1-4
size: NA
V: TRBV6-1
CDR3: CASSEAGAREKLFF
DNA: TGTGCCAGCAGTGAAGCGGGGGCACGGGAAAAACTGTTTTTT

D: TRBD1
J: TRBJ2-7
size: NA
V: TRBV3-1/TRBV3-2
CDR3: CASSHPGQPTTYEQYF
DNA: TGTGCCAGCAGCCATCCGGGACAGCCTACAACCTACGAGCAGTACTTC

D: NA
J: TRBJ1-2
size: once
V: TRBV19
CDR3: CASSLDRYYGYTF
DNA: TGTGCCAGTAGTCTCGACAGATACTATGGCTACACCTTC

D: NA
J: TRBJ2-2
size: once
V: TRBV27
CDR3: CASSLAGLPNTGELFF
DNA: TGTGCCAGCAGTTTAGCAGGGCTACCAAACACCGGGGAGCTGTTTTTT

D: TRBD1
J: TRBJ1-2
size: NA
V: TRBV5-1
CDR3: CASSDHNRGANYGYTF
DNA: TGCGCCAGCAGCGACCATAACAGGGGAGCTAACTATGGCTACACCTTC

D: TRBD1
J: TRBJ2-2
size: NA
V: TRBV15
CDR3: CATSSPLRDRENTGELFF
DNA: TGTGCCACCAGCAGCCCTTTGCGGGACAGGGAGAACACCGGGGAGCTGTTTTTT

D: TRBD1
J: TRBJ1-5
size: NA
V: TRBV6-2/TRBV6-3
CDR3: CASSYYRDREGLSMDQPQHF
DNA: TGTGCCAGCAGTTACTACCGGGACAGGGAAGGGTTGAGTATGGATCAGCCCCAGCATTTT

D: TRBD1
J: TRBJ1-1
size: NA
V: TRBV7-2
CDR3: CASSRQGDTEAFF
DNA: TGTGCCAGCAGCAGACAGGGTGACACTGAAGCTTTCTTT

D: NA
J: TRBJ1-2
size: NA
V: TRBV27
CDR3: CASSLGRGNRGYTF
DNA: TGTGCCAGCAGTTTGGGCAGGGGAAATAGAGGCTACACCTTC

D: NA
J: TRBJ1-2
size: few
V: TRBV27
CDR3: CASTTSGYTF
DNA: TGTGCCAGCACGACTAGTGGCTACACCTTC

D: NA
J: TRBJ2-1
size: NA
V: TRBV27
CDR3: CASSRGNEQFF
DNA: TGTGCCAGCAGCCGAGGGAATGAGCAGTTCTTC

D: NA
J: TRBJ2-3
size: NA
V: TRBV10-2
CDR3: CASSPDGTDTQYF
DNA: TGCGCCAGCAGTCCCGACGGGACAGATACGCAGTATTTT

D: NA
J: TRBJ2-1
size: NA
V: TRBV4-3
CDR3: CASSQGRVEGYNEQFF
DNA: TGCGCCAGCAGCCAAGGGAGGGTCGAGGGGTACAATGAGCAGTTCTTC

D: NA
J: TRBJ1-4
size: NA
V: TRBV18
CDR3: CASSPSATNEKLFF
DNA: TGTGCCAGCTCACCCTCTGCAACTAATGAAAAACTGTTTTTT